This T cell receptor (gamma chain) was recorded in a study of Vδ1+ human thymocytes. Details on this clone: Its antigen is unidentified. With a much larger clone just one base away, this may be a read error. Within the sample, other DNA sequences also encode this same CDR3.

Sequences come from RNA converted to cDNA by reverse transcription. CDR3 amplicons came from multiplex PCR with pooled V-gene forward and constant-region reverse primers. TCRdb repeated clone calling on the multiplex PCR reads with CATT. This sample has tens of thousands of gamma-chain clones, with 20% to 25% found just once. V lost 3 bases and J lost 0; bases outside the gene matches: 5. CDR1 is EGSNGY, CDR2 YDSYNSKV, per germline. This CDR3 region has 14 residues. Findings and caveats of the study: Around 20% of thymic delta-chain sequences were Vdelta2, with few Vdelta3, unlike blood Vdelta1+ controls. In the thymus, TRG and TRD repertoires looked highly polyclonal with Gaussian CDR3 lengths.

The sequenced sample was Vdelta1+ gamma-delta thymocytes from the thymus. The subset is: FACS-sorted CD3+ TCRalphabeta- TCRVdelta1+ TCRVdelta2- thymocytes. The chain recombines TRGV2 with TRGJ1 or TRGJ2. The clonotype was recovered from a girl under two years old who had congenital heart surgery. The CDR3 sequence: CATWDRSNYYKKLF. CDR3 bases: TGTGCCACCTGGGACAGATCGAATTATTATAAGAAACTCTTT.